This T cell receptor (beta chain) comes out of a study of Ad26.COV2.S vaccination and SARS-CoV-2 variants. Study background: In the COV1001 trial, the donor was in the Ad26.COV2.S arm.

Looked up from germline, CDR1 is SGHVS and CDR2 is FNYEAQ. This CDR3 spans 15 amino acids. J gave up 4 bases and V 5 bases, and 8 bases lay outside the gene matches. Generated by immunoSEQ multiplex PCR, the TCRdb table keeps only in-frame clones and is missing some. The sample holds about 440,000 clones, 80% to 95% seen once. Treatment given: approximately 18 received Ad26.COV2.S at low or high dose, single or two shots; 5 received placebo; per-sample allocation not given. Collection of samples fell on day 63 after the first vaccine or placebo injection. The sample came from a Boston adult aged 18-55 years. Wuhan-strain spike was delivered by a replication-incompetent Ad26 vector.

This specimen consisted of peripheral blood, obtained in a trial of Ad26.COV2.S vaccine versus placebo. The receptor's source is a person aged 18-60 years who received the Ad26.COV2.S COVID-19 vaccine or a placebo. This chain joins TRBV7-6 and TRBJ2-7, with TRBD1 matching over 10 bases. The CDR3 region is CASSPGGQGGYEQYF. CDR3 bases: TGTGCCAGCAGCCCAGGAGGACAGGGGGGTTACGAGCAGTACTTC.